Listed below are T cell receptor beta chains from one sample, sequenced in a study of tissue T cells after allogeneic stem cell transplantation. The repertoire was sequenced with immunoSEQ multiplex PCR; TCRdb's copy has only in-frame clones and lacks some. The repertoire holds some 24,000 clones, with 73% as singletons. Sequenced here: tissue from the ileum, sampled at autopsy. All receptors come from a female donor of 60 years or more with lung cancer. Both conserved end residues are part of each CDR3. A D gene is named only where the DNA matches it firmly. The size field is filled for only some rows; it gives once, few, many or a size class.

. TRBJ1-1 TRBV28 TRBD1 CASRTTGLKAFF TGTGCCAGCAGGACGACAGGGTTAAAGGCTTTCTTT
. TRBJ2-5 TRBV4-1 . CASSQVPGTGSQYF TGCGCCAGCAGCCAAGTACCAGGTACGGGGAGCCAGTACTTC
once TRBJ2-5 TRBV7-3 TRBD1 CASSRTGGETQYF TGTGCCAGCAGCCGGACAGGGGGGGAGACCCAGTACTTC
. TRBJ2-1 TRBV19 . CASSNVGGAYNEQFF TGTGCCAGTAGTAACGTAGGGGGGGCCTACAATGAGCAGTTCTTC
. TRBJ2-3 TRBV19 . CASKGTTDTQYF TGTGCCAGTAAGGGGACCACAGATACGCAGTATTTT
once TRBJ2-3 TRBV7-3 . CASSLPQREGTDTQYF TGTGCCAGCAGCTTACCCCAAAGGGAGGGCACAGATACGCAGTATTTT
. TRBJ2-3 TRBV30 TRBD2 CAWSDLAGHTDTQYF TGTGCCTGGAGCGACTTAGCGGGACACACAGATACGCAGTATTTT
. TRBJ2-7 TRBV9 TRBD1 CASSVREPGQHYEQYF TGTGCCAGCAGCGTAAGGGAACCGGGACAGCATTACGAGCAGTACTTC
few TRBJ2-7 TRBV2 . CASSETQVTRQYF TGTGCCAGCAGCGAAACACAGGTTACGAGGCAGTACTTC
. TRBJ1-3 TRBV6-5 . CASNQGRGNTIYF TGTGCCAGCAATCAGGGGCGGGGAAACACCATATATTTT
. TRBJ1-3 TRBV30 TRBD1 CAWSVAGQYRGNTIYF TGTGCCTGGAGTGTTGCGGGACAGTACCGGGGAAACACCATATATTTT
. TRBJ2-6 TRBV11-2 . CASSLRALRGSGANVLTF TGTGCCAGCAGTCTTCGGGCCCTGCGGGGCTCTGGGGCCAACGTCCTGACTTTC
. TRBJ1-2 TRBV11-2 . CASSRRQAYGYTF TGTGCCAGCAGCAGGCGACAGGCCTATGGCTACACCTTC
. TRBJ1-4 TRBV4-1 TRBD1 CASSPSWDRGREKLFF TGCGCCAGCAGCCCTAGTTGGGACAGGGGTCGTGAAAAACTGTTTTTT
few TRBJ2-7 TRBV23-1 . CASTRPTGKEFGYEQYF TGCGCCAGCACCCGCCCAACAGGGAAAGAGTTCGGCTACGAGCAGTACTTC
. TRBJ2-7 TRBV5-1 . CASSPAGTKIYEQYF TGCGCCAGCAGCCCGGCCGGGACGAAAATCTACGAGCAGTACTTC
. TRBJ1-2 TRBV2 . CASSDGLSNYGYTF TGTGCCAGCAGTGATGGCCTATCTAACTATGGCTACACCTTC
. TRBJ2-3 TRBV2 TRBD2 CASLRSGGGGGDTQYF TGTGCCAGTTTACGATCTGGGGGGGGTGGTGGAGATACGCAGTATTTT
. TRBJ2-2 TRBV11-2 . CASSLVAVTGELFF TGTGCCAGCAGCTTAGTAGCCGTTACCGGGGAGCTGTTTTTT
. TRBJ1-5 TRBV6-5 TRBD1 CASSRTGGSDQPQHF TGTGCCAGCAGTCGGACAGGGGGCTCGGATCAGCCCCAGCATTTT
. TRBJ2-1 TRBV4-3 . CASSQETGSSEQFF TGCGCCAGCAGCCAAGAAACAGGGAGTAGTGAGCAGTTCTTC
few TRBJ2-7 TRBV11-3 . CASTLLAGKGYEQYF TGTGCCAGCACCCTCCTGGCAGGGAAGGGCTACGAGCAGTACTTC
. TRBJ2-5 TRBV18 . CASQWAKQETQYF TGTGCCAGCCAATGGGCGAAACAAGAGACCCAGTACTTC
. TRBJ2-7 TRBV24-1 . CATSDGDIPEQYF TGTGCCACCAGTGATGGAGACATCCCCGAGCAGTACTTC
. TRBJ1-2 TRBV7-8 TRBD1 CASSLANRGPNYGYTF TGTGCCAGCAGCTTAGCCAACAGGGGACCTAACTATGGCTACACCTTC
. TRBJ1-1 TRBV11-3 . CASSLEAWGRNTEAFF TGTGCCAGCAGCTTAGAGGCTTGGGGAAGAAACACTGAAGCTTTCTTT
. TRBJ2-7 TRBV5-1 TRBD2 CASSSGLALSYEQYF TGCGCCAGCAGCTCGGGACTAGCGCTGTCCTACGAGCAGTACTTC
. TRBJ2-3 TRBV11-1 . CASSLQREKDTQYF TGTGCCAGCAGCTTACAGCGAGAAAAAGATACGCAGTATTTT
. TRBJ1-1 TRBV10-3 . CAISAGAEDTEAFF TGTGCCATCAGTGCAGGGGCAGAGGACACTGAAGCTTTCTTT
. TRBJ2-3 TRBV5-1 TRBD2 CASSLGSGGALPTDTQYF TGCGCCAGCAGCTTAGGTAGCGGGGGTGCCCTCCCCACAGATACGCAGTATTTT
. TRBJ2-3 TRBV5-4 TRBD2 CASSLDFLAGTTDTQYF TGTGCCAGCAGCTTGGACTTTTTAGCGGGGACGACAGATACGCAGTATTTT
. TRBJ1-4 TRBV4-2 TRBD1 CASSQGQQGNEKLFF TGTGCCAGCAGCCAAGGGCAACAGGGGAATGAAAAACTGTTTTTT
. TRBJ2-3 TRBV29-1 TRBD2 CSVGLAGSLTDTQYF TGCAGCGTGGGACTAGCGGGGAGCCTCACAGATACGCAGTATTTT
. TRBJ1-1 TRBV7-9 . CASTRVEGGTEAFF TGTGCCAGCACCCGAGTGGAGGGTGGGACTGAAGCTTTCTTT
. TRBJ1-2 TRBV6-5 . CASSYSGRGGYTF TGTGCCAGCAGTTACTCCGGCAGGGGTGGCTACACCTTC
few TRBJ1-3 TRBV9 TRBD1 CASSGGQGRPGNTIYF TGTGCCAGCAGCGGAGGACAGGGCCGACCGGGAAACACCATATATTTT
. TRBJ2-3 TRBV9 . CASSVEERLSTDTQYF TGTGCCAGCAGCGTAGAGGAGCGACTAAGCACAGATACGCAGTATTTT
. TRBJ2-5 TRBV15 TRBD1 CATSRDSPTGQGETQYF TGTGCCACCAGCAGAGACTCCCCGACAGGGCAGGGAGAGACCCAGTACTTC
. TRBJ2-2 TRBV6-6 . CASSYPGELFF TGTGCCAGCAGTTACCCCGGGGAGCTGTTTTTT
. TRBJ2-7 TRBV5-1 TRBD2 CASSLFSGGLSYEQYF TGCGCCAGCAGCTTATTCAGCGGGGGGCTATCCTACGAGCAGTACTTC
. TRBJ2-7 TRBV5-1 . CASSTGTTGAEQYF TGCGCCAGCAGCACCGGGACCACGGGGGCCGAGCAGTACTTC
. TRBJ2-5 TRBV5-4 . CASSLDGVQETQYF TGTGCCAGCAGCTTGGATGGTGTACAAGAGACCCAGTACTTC
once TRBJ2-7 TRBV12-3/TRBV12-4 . CASSPGQSGEQYF TGTGCCAGCAGCCCCGGACAATCGGGCGAGCAGTACTTC
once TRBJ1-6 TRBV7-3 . CASSLTGRNNSPLHF TGTGCCAGCAGCTTAACGGGACGGAATAATTCACCCCTCCACTTT
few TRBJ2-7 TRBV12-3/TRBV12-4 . CASSLEVYEQYF TGTGCCAGCAGTTTAGAGGTCTACGAGCAGTACTTC
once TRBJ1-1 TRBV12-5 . CASGADGTGTEAFF TGTGCTAGTGGTGCCGACGGTACGGGCACTGAAGCTTTCTTT
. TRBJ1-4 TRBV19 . CATSRQAATNEKLFF TGTGCCACTTCTCGGCAGGCTGCAACTAATGAAAAACTGTTTTTT
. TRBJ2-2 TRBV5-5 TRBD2 CASRYRSLAGGTTGELFF TGTGCCAGCAGGTATAGGTCGCTAGCGGGAGGTACCACCGGGGAGCTGTTTTTT
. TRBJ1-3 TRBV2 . CASSASGNTIYF TGTGCCAGCAGCGCCAGTGGAAACACCATATATTTT
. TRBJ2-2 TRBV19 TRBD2 CASRGLASGVHTGELFF TGTGCCAGTAGGGGCCTGGCTAGCGGGGTCCACACCGGGGAGCTGTTTTTT
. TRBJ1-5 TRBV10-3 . CAISESAQLNQPQHF TGTGCCATCAGTGAGTCGGCACAACTTAATCAGCCCCAGCATTTT
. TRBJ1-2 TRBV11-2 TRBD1 CASSPRTGPTANYGYTF TGTGCCAGCAGCCCTCGGACAGGCCCCACCGCTAACTATGGCTACACCTTC
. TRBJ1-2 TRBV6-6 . CASSYPTPRRGYGYTF TGTGCCAGCAGTTACCCGACACCGAGACGGGGATATGGCTACACCTTC
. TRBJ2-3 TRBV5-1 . CASSLESGPTDTQYF TGCGCCAGCAGCTTGGAGTCAGGGCCAACAGATACGCAGTATTTT
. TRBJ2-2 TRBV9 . CASSEFHTGELFF TGTGCCAGCAGTGAATTCCACACCGGGGAGCTGTTTTTT